Reported below is one TCR beta chain. Between the trimmed V and J ends, which lost 8 bases and 4 bases, there was a span of 14 bases. The CDR3 covers 13 residues. Germline-derived CDR1 and CDR2 are LNHNV and YYDKDF (reference sequence). The data stem from a study of blood T cell repertoires in COVID-19. Generated by immunoSEQ multiplex PCR, the TCRdb table keeps only in-frame clones and is missing some. The sample shows roughly 200,000 clones, approximately 80% of them seen only once. This clonotype originated in a middle-aged woman with COVID-19, enrolled during active disease. The V gene is TRBV15, the J gene TRBJ2-5; the D gene is possibly TRBD2 (6 bases). Sequencing was performed on peripheral blood. This chain's CDR3 is CATLPAGRETQYF. The CDR3 DNA is TGTGCCACCCTCCCAGCGGGCCGAGAGACCCAGTACTTC.